The entry below describes one T cell receptor beta chain. Antigen specificity is unknown. This entry comes from a study of beta chain features in type 1 diabetes. Study-wide results and caveats: In cDNA sequencing, cells with high TCR expression could be over-represented. The study found moderately but significantly shorter TCRB CDR3s in all four CD4+ subsets of Type 1 diabetes patients.

Since all of the isolated RNA was reverse transcribed, expressed TCRB transcripts were what got sequenced. Some clones are missing from TCRdb's copy, which holds only in-frame ones; the method was immunoSEQ multiplex PCR. The table records 310,000 or so clones, around 7.6% of them present only once. Using CD45RO/CCR7/CD25/CD127/CD95/CD27, CD4+ naive, central memory, regulatory and stem cell-like memory cells were sorted. Trimming stripped 8 bases from V and 0 bases from J, with 5 bases between. Germline loops: CDR1 SNHLY, CDR2 FYNNEI. The CDR3 is 12 residues long. The sequencing sample was made of central memory CD4+ T cells from blood. The gene calls are TRBV2 and TRBJ1-3; D gene unclear. The TCR sequence derives from a young woman in good health. In DNA, the CDR3 is TGTGCCAGCGGGAGCTCTGGAAACACCATATATTTT. Protein product: CASGSSGNTIYF.